These T cell receptor beta chains were read from a single sample in a study of OX40 agonist ivuxolimab in advanced cancers. Clones were sequenced by immunoSEQ multiplex PCR, and TCRdb holds only the in-frame ones, with some missing. The sample consists of fewer than 90,000 clones, around 89% of them appearing once. This material consisted of CD4+ or CD8+ T cells sorted from blood, taken in a trial of the OX40 agonist ivuxolimab. Receptors were obtained from an adult with an advanced solid tumor such as melanoma, head and neck, liver or kidney cancer. Both conserved end residues are trimmed from each CDR3. Each record gives: V gene, CDR3 protein.

v_gene: TRBV18; CDR3aa: ASSISSSGSEAF
v_gene: TRBV7-8; CDR3aa: ASSLAETDQPQH
v_gene: TRBV30; CDR3aa: AWSTRGGGSRASNQPQH
v_gene: TRBV18; CDR3aa: ASSPTSYEQY
v_gene: TRBV19; CDR3aa: ASTPGQGARTQY
v_gene: TRBV19; CDR3aa: ASSIQGTASYEQY
v_gene: TRBV18; CDR3aa: ASSPKFVGELF
v_gene: TRBV18; CDR3aa: ASSPPGKGGGETQY
v_gene: TRBV25-1; CDR3aa: ASSEYGGIGTDTQY
v_gene: TRBV6-5; CDR3aa: ASSYSIAGAPEQF
v_gene: TRBV10-3; CDR3aa: AISESNRAGEQY
v_gene: TRBV5-1; CDR3aa: ASSIRTSGAYEQY
v_gene: TRBV6-1; CDR3aa: ASRRQGGDYGYT
v_gene: TRBV5-1; CDR3aa: ASSLAGGAGTTEAF
v_gene: TRBV5-1; CDR3aa: ASSSGGSGGGLYNEQF
v_gene: TRBV7-2; CDR3aa: ASSNGLGGSEAKNIQY
v_gene: TRBV11-3; CDR3aa: ASSWQTSGPSYEQY
v_gene: TRBV10-1; CDR3aa: ASSESKVRHEQY
v_gene: TRBV19; CDR3aa: ASSITEKETQY
v_gene: TRBV30; CDR3aa: AWRRGPNTGELF
v_gene: TRBV1; CDR3aa: TSSPRKVGSYNEQF
v_gene: TRBV6-5; CDR3aa: ASSQTSGSYNEQF
v_gene: TRBV18; CDR3aa: ASSRPNTEAF
v_gene: TRBV27; CDR3aa: ASSWQFSGNQPQH
v_gene: TRBV5-6; CDR3aa: ASSYRDTRRNIQY
v_gene: TRBV6-1; CDR3aa: ASSAAQPQH
v_gene: TRBV5-1; CDR3aa: ASSLGYEQY